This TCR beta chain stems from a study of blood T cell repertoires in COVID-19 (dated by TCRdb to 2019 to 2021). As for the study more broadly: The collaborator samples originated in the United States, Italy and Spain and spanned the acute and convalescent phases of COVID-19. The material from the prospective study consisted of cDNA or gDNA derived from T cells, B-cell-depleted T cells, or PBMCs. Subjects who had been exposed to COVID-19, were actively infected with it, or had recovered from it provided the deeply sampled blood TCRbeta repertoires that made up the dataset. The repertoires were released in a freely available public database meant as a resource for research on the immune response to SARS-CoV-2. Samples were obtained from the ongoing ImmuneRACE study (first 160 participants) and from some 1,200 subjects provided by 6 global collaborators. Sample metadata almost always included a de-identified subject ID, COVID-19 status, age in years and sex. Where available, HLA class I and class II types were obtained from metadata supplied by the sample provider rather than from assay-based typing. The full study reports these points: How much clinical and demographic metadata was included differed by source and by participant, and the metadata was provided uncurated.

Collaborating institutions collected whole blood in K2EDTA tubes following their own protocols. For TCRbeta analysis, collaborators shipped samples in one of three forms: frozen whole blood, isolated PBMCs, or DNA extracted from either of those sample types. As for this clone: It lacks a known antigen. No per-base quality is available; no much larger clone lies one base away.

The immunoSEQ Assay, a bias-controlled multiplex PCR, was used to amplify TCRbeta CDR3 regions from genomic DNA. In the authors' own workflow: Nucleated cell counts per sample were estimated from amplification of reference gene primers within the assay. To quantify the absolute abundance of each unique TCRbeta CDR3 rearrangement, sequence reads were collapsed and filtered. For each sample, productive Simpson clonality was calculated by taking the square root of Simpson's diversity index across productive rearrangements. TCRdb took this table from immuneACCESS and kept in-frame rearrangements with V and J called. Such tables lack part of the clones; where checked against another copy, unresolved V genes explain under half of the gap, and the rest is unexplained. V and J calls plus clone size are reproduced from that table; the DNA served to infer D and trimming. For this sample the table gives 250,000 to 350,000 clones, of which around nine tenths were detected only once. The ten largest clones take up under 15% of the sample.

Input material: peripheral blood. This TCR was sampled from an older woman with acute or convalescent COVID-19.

The nucleotides are TGTGCCAGCAGTTACTCGTCGGGCGGGGAGCAGTACTTC. The translation is CASSYSSGGEQYF. The V and J segments used are TRBV6-6 and TRBJ2-7; the D region possibly corresponds to TRBD2 (5 bases align). Counted from cysteine to phenylalanine, this CDR3 has 13 amino acids. Only the CDR3 portion is preserved as DNA: 39 bases, with reading frame beginning at the first base. According to the germline V gene (reference sequence), CDR1 reads MNHNY and CDR2 reads SVGAGI. V is clipped by 0 bases and J by 7 bases, and the sequence between their germline boundaries is 10 bases long.